The present TCR beta chain was sequenced within a study of blood T cell repertoires in COVID-19. Between the trimmed V and J ends, which lost 2 bases and 0 bases, there was a span of 9 bases. The CDR3 runs to 16 residues. CDR1 and CDR2 from the germline V gene are SGDLS and YYNGEE. This clone was seen more than once but under ten times. Measured with immunoSEQ multiplex PCR; TCRdb has only the in-frame clones, and not every one. The data hold 400,000 to 550,000 clones, with roughly 89% observed a single time. The rearrangement joins TRBV9 to TRBJ1-6; D gene unclear. The clonotype was recovered from a woman in her twenties or thirties with acute or convalescent COVID-19. The material sequenced was peripheral blood. CDR3 in amino acids: CASSVGGLSYNSPLHF. CDR3 sequence (DNA): TGTGCCAGCAGCGTGGGAGGACTCTCCTATAATTCACCCCTCCACTTT.